This note documents a single T cell receptor (beta chain) sequence. As yet, its antigen is unknown. The data belong to a study of vaccination and CD4 T cells after COVID-19. CDR1 is SGHTA, CDR2 FQGNSA, per germline. The CDR3 sequence is 17 residues long. Trimming removed 3 bases at V and 0 bases at J, with 12 bases between. Treatment meaning: approximately nine-day PBMC culture with coronavirus spike peptide pools or control peptides (ViraFEST assay). Cultures of PBMCs, a few million per well, were set up with about 10 IU/ml IL-2 and 10 ug/ml peptide pools. When 10 to 11 days of culture had elapsed, CD4+ T cells were isolated by negative selection. Cultured CD4+ T-cell DNA underwent Oncomine TCR Beta short-read sequencing. MiXCR, run by TCRdb on the PCR reads, gives a single entry per CDR3 protein. The table includes about 7,400 distinct CDR3 sequences, over 70% detected once.

The sample was CD4+ T cells from blood, cultured in vitro. The receptor's source is a human donor who had recovered from COVID-19. The chain couples TRBV7-2 to TRBJ1-6; D is unclear. CDR3 loop: CASSFGFRSSYNSPLHF. The CDR3 coding sequence is TGTGCCAGCAGCTTTGGCTTTCGGAGCTCCTATAATTCACCCCTCCACTTT.